The TCR beta chain under discussion was sequenced for a study of early T cells in non-severe SARS-CoV-2 infection (dated by TCRdb to about 2021). Concerning the study at large: Because TCR sequencing was done on bulk RNA from unsorted whole blood, the alpha and beta chains could not be paired.

Receptor amplification or capture employed 5' RACE. Sequencer: NextSeq 500. In the TCR library protocol, unique molecular identifiers were attached to individual cDNA molecules to correct for PCR bias and sequencing error. TCR alpha and beta chains were both sequenced, and the abundances of alpha and beta sequences in each sample were closely correlated with each other. Regarding the original processing steps: Decombinator V4 was used to perform V gene, J gene and CDR3 annotation of TCR sequences. Expanded TCRs were defined as changing significantly between any two time points under a Poisson model with p below 0.0001. Abundances of TCRs were expressed as counts per million after normalisation to the total number of TCRs sequenced in each sample. TRAV1-2 paired with TRAJ12, TRAJ20 or TRAJ33 defined MAIT TCRs, while TRAV10 paired with TRAJ18 defined iNKT TCRs. VDJdb, accessed 1 November 2021, was searched for CMV, EBV and SARS-CoV-2 annotated TCRs, excluding TCRs annotated for multiple antigens. The public reads were reprocessed in TCRdb via fastp at Q25 and MiXCR, keeping in-frame beta chains. Every distinct CDR3 protein forms one entry, paired with its most common genes and DNA. TCRdb's processing, not the authors' own work, is the source of the V and J calls. Recorded for this sample are 100,000 or so distinct CDR3 sequences; roughly 17% of them occurred a single time. About 5% of the sample rests with the top ten.

This clonotype was seen more than once but under ten times. Which antigen it targets is not known. Base qualities are not provided; no much larger clone lies one nucleotide away. What the study reported, not specific to this receptor: VDJdb matching was skewed toward anti-spike CD8 responses and likely underestimated virus-specific expansions by missing private and CD4 specificities.

The CDR3 measures 13 amino acids from cysteine to phenylalanine. Only CDR3 DNA remains: 39 bases, in frame from the first base. V and J are truncated by 5 bases and 6 bases respectively, leaving an intervening sequence of 13 bases. The study was a case-control design nested within a healthcare worker cohort in London, UK, with weekly nasopharyngeal swab PCR tests and blood sampling. Healthcare workers were enrolled in the week of the UK lockdown, from 23 to 31 March 2020, and were followed every week for up to roughly 16 weeks. This specimen consisted of whole blood, obtained at baseline. This sequence was found in an adult who was a healthcare worker with PCR-confirmed SARS-CoV-2 infection or an uninfected control (not recorded which). The chain employs TRBV12-3 or TRBV12-4 and TRBJ1-2; D gene: possibly TRBD1, on 5 matching bases. Here the CDR3 is given as CASSRIQGDGYTF. The sequenced DNA is TGTGCCAGCAGTCGCATTCAGGGAGATGGCTACACCTTC.